Presented here are 26 T cell receptor beta chains from one specimen sequenced in a study of blood T cell repertoires in COVID-19. Assay used: immunoSEQ multiplex PCR; TCRdb lists only in-frame clones, some missing. The repertoire has 200,000 or so clones, 86% of them found once; the top ten carry about 4%. The sequenced material came from PBMCs or T cells enriched from blood (not recorded which). Receptors were obtained from a woman in her thirties or forties with acute COVID-19.

The chain is built from TRBV5-5 and TRBJ2-4; tentatively, D is TRBD2 (5 bases). Per the germline V gene, CDR1 is SGHKS and CDR2 is YYEKEE (reference sequence). This CDR3 has 14 amino acids. V lost 0 bases and J 8 bases, leaving 12 bases between the germline ends. The CDR3 DNA reads TGTGCCAGCAGCTTGGAAGAGGGAAGGGACATTCAGTACTTC. This gives the protein CASSLEEGRDIQYF.

The J gene is TRBJ2-2, the V gene TRBV6-5; TRBD2 is a possible D gene (5 bases). In germline, CDR1 is MNHEY, CDR2 SVGAGI. Trimming left V 6 bases short and J 2 bases short, with 10 bases between. The CDR3 contains 14 residues. The CDR3 here is CASSGERNTGELFF. CDR3 nucleotides: TGTGCCAGCAGCGGGGAGCGAAACACCGGGGAGCTGTTTTTT.

The chain uses TRBV2 and TRBJ1-2; D might be TRBD1 (5 bases). Trimming pared 7 bases from V and 4 bases from J, leaving 19 bases between. Germline values: CDR1 SNHLY, CDR2 FYNNEI. The CDR3 is 15 residues long. In DNA, the CDR3 is TGTGCCAGCATGGGATGGAGGGGTTCGGTCTATGGCTACACCTTC. Translating gives CASMGWRGSVYGYTF.

This chain links TRBV9 with TRBJ1-3; D is ambiguous. Between the trimmed V and J ends, which lost 10 bases and 4 bases, there was a span of 9 bases. Germline assignment: CDR1 SGDLS and CDR2 YYNGEE. The CDR3 extends over 11 amino acids. CDR3 loop: CAVGSGNTIYF. CDR3 DNA sequence: TGTGCCGTAGGGAGCGGAAACACCATATATTTT.

This chain uses TRBV29-1 with TRBJ2-3; TRBD2 matches 7 bases. This CDR3 comprises 14 residues. Per the germline V gene, CDR1 is SQVTM and CDR2 is ANQGSEA. Trimming removed 7 bases from V and 1 base from J; junction bases left unmatched: 8. The chain's CDR3 is CSAESGVRTDTQYF. The DNA of the CDR3 is TGCAGCGCCGAGAGCGGGGTCCGCACAGATACGCAGTATTTT.

The chain employs TRBV11-2 and TRBJ1-3; a possible D gene is TRBD1 (6 bases). Trimming removed 1 base from V and 1 base from J, with 11 bases in between. CDR3 size: 16 residues. Germline CDR1 reads SGHAT; CDR2 reads FQNNGV. The chain's CDR3 is CASSLGRGASGNTIYF. CDR3 nucleotide sequence: TGTGCCAGCAGCTTAGGTCGGGGGGCGTCTGGAAACACCATATATTTT.

Only one count was recorded for this clone. This rearrangement joins TRBV6-5 to TRBJ2-1; 11 bases map to TRBD2. The CDR3 extends over 15 amino acids. Trimming cost V 6 bases and J 3 bases; bases outside gene matches: 4. CDR1 is MNHEY, CDR2 SVGAGI, per germline. The CDR3 region has the DNA TGTGCCAGCAGACCCGGGACTAGCGGCTACAATGAGCAGTTCTTC. This encodes CASRPGTSGYNEQFF.

V usage is TRBV9 and J usage is TRBJ1-4; TRBD1 agrees at 7 bases. The CDR3 is 15 residues long. Germline V gene lookup returns CDR1 SGDLS and CDR2 YYNGEE. V lost 3 bases to trimming and J lost 4 bases; unmatched junction nucleotides: 6. The CDR3 nucleotides read TGTGCCAGCAGCGCCGGGGACAGTCATAATGAAAAACTGTTTTTT. The encoded protein is CASSAGDSHNEKLFF.

V gene TRBV9 combines with J gene TRBJ1-3; no clear D. V was pared by 3 bases and J by 0 bases, with 13 bases between. Germline-derived CDR1 and CDR2 are SGDLS and YYNGEE. This CDR3 region has 16 residues. For the CDR3, the DNA is TGTGCCAGCAGCGAGATCGGGTCGAGCTCTGGAAACACCATATATTTT. Its translation is CASSEIGSSSGNTIYF. Using reference TRBV9 and TRBJ1-3 for the parts outside the CDR3, the full variable domain is DSGVTQTPKHLITATGQRVTLRCSPRSGDLSVYWYQQSLDQGLQFLIQYYNGEERAKGNILERFSAQQFPDLHSELNLSSLELGDSALYFCASSEIGSSSGNTIYFGEGSWLTVV.

V and J are TRBV27 and TRBJ1-1, with D uncertain. With 4 bases removed from V and 1 base from J, the gap between germline ends came to 10 bases. From germline, CDR1 is MNHEY and CDR2 SMNVEV (reference sequence). There are 14 residues in the CDR3. The chain's CDR3 is CASSSDQENTEAFF. In DNA form, the CDR3 reads TGTGCCAGCAGTTCCGACCAGGAGAACACTGAAGCTTTCTTT.

This sequence joins TRBV7-8 and TRBJ2-3, with D unresolved. The CDR3 has 15 amino acids. Germline CDR1 and CDR2: SGHVS and FQNEAQ. Trimming pared 2 bases from V and 0 bases from J, leaving 9 bases between. The CDR3 here is CASSLYSTSTDTQYF. DNA of the CDR3: TGTGCCAGCAGCTTATACTCTACCAGCACAGATACGCAGTATTTT.

The chain employs TRBV25-1 and TRBJ2-3, with TRBD2 matching 7 bases. Losses at the gene ends were 2 bases for V and 9 bases for J; bases not matched to a gene: 8. Looked up from germline, CDR1 is MGHDK and CDR2 is SYGVNS. This CDR3 has 14 amino acids. The CDR3, as DNA: TGTGCCAGCAGTGAACCAAGCGGGGTAGGGACGCAGTATTTT. This encodes CASSEPSGVGTQYF.

Details on this clone: The same CDR3 arises from other DNA sequences in this sample as well. The chain carries TRBV6-5 and TRBJ1-5; D gene unclear. Germline CDR1 MNHEY, CDR2 SVGAGI. V lost 2 bases and J lost 6, with 8 bases in between. The CDR3 sequence is 13 residues long. The CDR3 bases are TGTGCCAGCAGTTACCGTGAGGGTCAGCCCCAGCATTTT. This encodes CASSYREGQPQHF.

The chain employs TRBV28 and TRBJ2-7; tentative D call: TRBD2 (7 bases). The CDR3 contains 13 residues. Germline V lookup: CDR1 MDHEN, CDR2 SYDVKM. Deletions cut 8 bases from V and 3 bases from J, with 14 bases between. CDR3 nucleotides: TGTGCCAGCGGAGGGGGGGCTCACTACGAGCAGTACTTC. It yields the protein CASGGGAHYEQYF.

This clone was observed a single time. The gene calls are TRBV12-3 or TRBV12-4 and TRBJ1-1; no clear D. V lost 2 bases and J 6 bases, leaving 7 bases between the germline ends. The CDR3 runs to 12 residues. CDR3 in amino acids: CASSLRSPEAFF. DNA of the CDR3: TGTGCCAGCAGTTTAAGGAGCCCTGAAGCTTTCTTT.

The chain links TRBV7-2 to TRBJ1-2, with D tentatively TRBD1 (5 bases). CDR3 length: 15 amino acids. With 4 bases removed from V and 1 base from J, the gap between germline ends came to 13 bases. Germline V gene data show CDR1 as SGHTA and CDR2 as FQGNSA. CDR3 DNA: TGTGCCAGCAGCTACAACGACAGAGTTAACTATGGCTACACCTTC. Protein product: CASSYNDRVNYGYTF.

The chain has TRBV5-1 and TRBJ2-5; TRBD1 is a possible D gene (5 bases). Per the germline V gene, CDR1 is SGHRS and CDR2 is YFSETQ. The CDR3 runs to 14 residues. V was cut by 4 bases and J by 5 bases, with 15 bases left in between. The chain's CDR3 is CASSPVIWGETQYF. The DNA of the CDR3 is TGCGCCAGCAGCCCGGTGATCTGGGGCGAGACCCAGTACTTC.

The rearrangement joins TRBV29-1 to TRBJ1-1; D may be TRBD1 (5 bases). V was cut by 1 base and J by 6 bases, with 12 bases left in between. Germline V gene sequence: CDR1 SQVTM, CDR2 ANQGSEA. The CDR3 runs to 13 residues. The CDR3 spells CSVEVTRGAEAFF. The CDR3 nucleotides read TGCAGCGTTGAAGTCACGCGGGGGGCTGAAGCTTTCTTT. Full variable domain (missing parts from reference TRBV29-1 and TRBJ1-1): SAVISQKPSRDICQRGTSLTIQCQVDSQVTMMFWYRQQPGQSLTLIATANQGSEATYESGFVIDKFPISRPNLTFSTLTVSNMSPEDSSIYLCSVEVTRGAEAFFGQGTRLTVV.

This clone was observed a few times. The gene calls are TRBV7-9 and TRBJ1-5; D is perhaps TRBD1 (6 bases). Trimming cost V 1 base and J 8 bases, with 15 bases left between them. The CDR3 consists of 15 residues. CDR1 and CDR2 from the germline V gene are SEHNR and FQNEAQ (reference sequence). Here the CDR3 reads CASSLVGGAGEPQHF. The CDR3 nucleotides read TGTGCCAGCAGCTTAGTCGGCGGTGCAGGGGAGCCCCAGCATTTT.

The chain couples TRBV2 to TRBJ1-2, with D hard to call. The CDR3 has 12 residues. V dropped 8 bases and J dropped 4 bases, with 11 bases sitting between them. The germline gives CDR1 SNHLY, CDR2 FYNNEI. In DNA form, the CDR3 reads TGTGCCAGCTATAGAGCCCCCTATGGCTACACCTTC. It encodes CASYRAPYGYTF.

V usage is TRBV6-1 and J usage is TRBJ1-4, with D possibly being TRBD1 (5 bases). CDR3 length: 13 amino acids. Looked up from germline, CDR1 is MNHNS and CDR2 is SASEGT. The V gene lost 4 bases and the J gene lost 8 bases, with 11 bases spanning the gap. The CDR3 region has the DNA TGTGCCAGCAGTGCAGGGAAAGGGGAAAAACTGTTTTTT. Its protein is CASSAGKGEKLFF.

The chain carries TRBV6-5 and TRBJ1-2; TRBD1 might be the D (6 bases). Trimming removed 6 bases at V and 0 bases at J, with 11 bases between. Germline V gene sequence: CDR1 MNHEY, CDR2 SVGAGI. This CDR3 spans 14 amino acids. The CDR3 reads CASSRGGSNYGYTF. CDR3 DNA: TGTGCCAGCAGCCGGGGGGGCTCTAACTATGGCTACACCTTC.

The chain uses TRBV9 and TRBJ1-6, with D possibly matching TRBD1 (6 bases). CDR3 length: 17 amino acids. Germline V CDR1 and CDR2: SGDLS, YYNGEE. V was trimmed by 4 bases and J by 6 bases, leaving 20 bases between them. CDR3 in amino acids: CASSSFGGLGPNSPLHF. The CDR3 DNA reads TGTGCCAGCAGCTCTTTTGGGGGCTTAGGCCCTAATTCACCCCTCCACTTT.

This chain uses TRBV3-1 (or the pseudogene TRBV3-2) with TRBJ2-5; 12 bases line up with TRBD2. J was trimmed by 4 bases and V by 1 base; bases with no gene match: 4. The CDR3 runs 16 residues. The germline V gene has CDR1 LGHDT and CDR2 YNNKEL (reference sequence). CDR3 region: CASSQGLAGGLETQYF. CDR3 nucleotides: TGTGCCAGCAGCCAAGGTCTAGCGGGGGGGCTAGAGACCCAGTACTTC.

V gene TRBV18 combines with J gene TRBJ2-3; D is unresolved. The CDR3 spans 13 residues. Germline CDR1 and CDR2: KGHSH and LQKENI. Trimming pared 4 bases from V and 1 base from J, leaving 6 bases between. CDR3: CASSQAGTDTQYF. As DNA, the CDR3 is TGTGCCAGCTCACAGGCGGGCACAGATACGCAGTATTTT. The whole variable domain, filled in from reference TRBV18 and TRBJ2-3, reads NAGVMQNPRHLVRRRGQEARLRCSPMKGHSHVYWYRQLPEEGLKFMVYLQKENIIDESGMPKERFSAEFPKEGPSILRIQQVVRGDSAAYFCASSQAGTDTQYFGPGTRLTVL.

V usage is TRBV7-9 and J usage is TRBJ2-3; 9 bases are shared with TRBD2. Unmatched junction bases numbered 7, after V lost 1 base and J lost 5 bases. The CDR3 is 16 amino acids. Germline V gives CDR1 SEHNR, CDR2 FQNEAQ (reference sequence). The CDR3: CASSLDWRGGQDTQYF. In DNA, the CDR3 is TGTGCCAGCAGCTTAGACTGGCGGGGGGGCCAAGATACGCAGTATTTT.